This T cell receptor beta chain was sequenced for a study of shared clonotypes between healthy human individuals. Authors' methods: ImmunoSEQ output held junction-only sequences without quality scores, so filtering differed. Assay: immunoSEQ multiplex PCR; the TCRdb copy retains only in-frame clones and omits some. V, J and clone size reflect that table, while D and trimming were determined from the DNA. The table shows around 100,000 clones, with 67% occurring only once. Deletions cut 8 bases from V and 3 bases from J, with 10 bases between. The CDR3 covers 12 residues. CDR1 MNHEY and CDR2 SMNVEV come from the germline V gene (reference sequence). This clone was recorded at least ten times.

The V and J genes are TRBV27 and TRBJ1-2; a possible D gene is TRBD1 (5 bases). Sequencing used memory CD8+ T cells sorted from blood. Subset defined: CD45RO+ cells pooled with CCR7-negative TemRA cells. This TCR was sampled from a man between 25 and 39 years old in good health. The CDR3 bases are TGTGCCAGCTCCCGAGGGGACTATGGCTACACCTTC. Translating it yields CASSRGDYGYTF.